This entry lists 3 T cell receptor beta chains sequenced from one sample in a study of blood T cell repertoires in COVID-19 (TCRdb year 2020). Receptors were amplified or captured by the immunoSEQ multiplex PCR assay. TCRdb took this table from immuneACCESS and kept in-frame rearrangements with V and J called. Such tables lack part of the clones; where checked against another copy, unresolved V genes explain under half of the gap, and the rest is unexplained. The sample data list tens of thousands of clones, and around 86% of these were observed just once. The top ten hold about 0.36% of the sample. Sequenced sample: peripheral blood. Source of these receptors: a human donor in a cohort sampled during active COVID-19.

The gene calls are TRBV5-1 and TRBJ1-2, with 9 bases identical to TRBD1. Germline V gene data show CDR1 as SGHRS and CDR2 as YFSETQ. The CDR3 length is 14 residues. Germline trimming cut 0 bases from V and 4 bases from J; bases unmatched to any gene: 1. For the CDR3, the DNA is TGCGCCAGCAGCTTGGAGGGACAGGGCTATGGCTACACCTTC. This encodes CASSLEGQGYGYTF.

CDR3 nucleotides: TGTGCCAGCAGCTTATGGGGAGGGATTAGAACTAATGAAAAACTGTTTTTT. It codes for CASSLWGGIRTNEKLFF. The chain is built from TRBV7-9 and TRBJ1-4; D is undetermined. This CDR3 spans 17 amino acids. Germline values: CDR1 SEHNR, CDR2 FQNEAQ (reference sequence). With 2 bases removed from V and 1 base from J, the gap between germline ends came to 14 bases.

The chain recombines TRBV9 with TRBJ2-3, with a possible D match to TRBD2 (7 bases). CDR3 length: 14 residues. V lost 2 bases, J lost 5 bases, and 12 bases lay in between. Germline V CDR1 and CDR2: SGDLS, YYNGEE. The CDR3 DNA reads as TGTGCCAGCAGCGTCGGGGGGCAAGGAGATACGCAGTATTTT. It specifies CASSVGGQGDTQYF. The full variable domain, its missing parts supplied by reference TRBV9 and TRBJ2-3, is DSGVTQTPKHLITATGQRVTLRCSPRSGDLSVYWYQQSLDQGLQFLIQYYNGEERAKGNILERFSAQQFPDLHSELNLSSLELGDSALYFCASSVGGQGDTQYFGPGTRLTVL.